This T cell receptor (beta chain) was observed in a study of memory CD8 T cells in hepatitis C reinfection. Study in general: HCV reinfection meant a positive HCV RNA test after two negative tests at least 60 days apart. Samples at peak reinfection came 3 to 8 weeks post-detection.

Time point denoted: peak reinfection, 3 to 8 weeks after reinfection detection. The sorted cells went straight to TCR sequencing with no prior in vitro expansion. Control naive CD8 T cells came from a couple of donors at all three reinfection time points. The CDR3 runs to 17 residues. Germline V lookup: CDR1 MDHEN, CDR2 SYDVKM. Trimming took off 3 bases at V and 7 bases at J, with 21 bases between the two ends. Generated by immunoSEQ multiplex PCR, the TCRdb table keeps only in-frame clones and is missing some. The table lists 44,000 or so clones, around 89% of them singletons. The chain has TRBV28 and TRBJ1-4; D perhaps matches TRBD1 (6 bases). The TCR was taken from a man between 18 and 29 years old with hepatitis C virus infection. Sequenced: naive CD8+ T cells sorted from blood. The DNA of the CDR3 is TGTGCCAGCAGTTTGATTAGGGGGTCCCCTAGGGGTGAAAAACTGTTTTTT. It specifies CASSLIRGSPRGEKLFF.